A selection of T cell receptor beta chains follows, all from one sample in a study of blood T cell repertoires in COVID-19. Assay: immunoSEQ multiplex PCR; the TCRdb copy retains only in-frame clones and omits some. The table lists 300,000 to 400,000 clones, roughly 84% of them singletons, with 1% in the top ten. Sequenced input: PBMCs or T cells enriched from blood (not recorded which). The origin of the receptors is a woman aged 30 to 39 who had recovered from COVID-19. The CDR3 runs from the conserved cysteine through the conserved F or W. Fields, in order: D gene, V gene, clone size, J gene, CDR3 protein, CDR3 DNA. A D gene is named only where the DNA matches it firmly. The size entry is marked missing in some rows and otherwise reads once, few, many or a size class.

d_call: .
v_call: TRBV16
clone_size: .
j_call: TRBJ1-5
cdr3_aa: CASSQSREHWPQHF
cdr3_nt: TGTGCCAGCAGCCAATCTAGGGAGCATTGGCCCCAGCATTTT

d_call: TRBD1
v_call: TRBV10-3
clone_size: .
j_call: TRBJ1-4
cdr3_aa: CAISAGTGGRFEKLFF
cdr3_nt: TGTGCCATCAGTGCCGGGACAGGGGGCCGTTTTGAAAAACTGTTTTTT

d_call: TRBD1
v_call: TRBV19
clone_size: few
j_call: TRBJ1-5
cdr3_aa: CASSIDLSGQGDQPQHF
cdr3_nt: TGTGCCAGTAGTATCGACCTCTCGGGACAGGGAGATCAGCCCCAGCATTTT

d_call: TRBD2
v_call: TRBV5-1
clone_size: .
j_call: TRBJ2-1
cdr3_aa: CASSSGTTPAGEQFF
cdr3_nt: TGCGCCAGCAGCTCCGGGACTACCCCAGCTGGGGAGCAGTTCTTC

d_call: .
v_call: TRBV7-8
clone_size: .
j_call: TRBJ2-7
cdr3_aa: CASSLGEGVRTYEQYF
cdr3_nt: TGTGCCAGCAGCTTAGGTGAGGGGGTAAGGACCTACGAGCAGTACTTC

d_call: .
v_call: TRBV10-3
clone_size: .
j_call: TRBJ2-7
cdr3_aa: CAISERPGYEQYF
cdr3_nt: TGTGCCATCAGTGAGCGTCCGGGGTACGAGCAGTACTTC

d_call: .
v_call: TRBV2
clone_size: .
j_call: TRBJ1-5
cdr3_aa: CASRTGWGNQPQHF
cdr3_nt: TGTGCCAGCAGAACAGGGTGGGGCAATCAGCCCCAGCATTTT

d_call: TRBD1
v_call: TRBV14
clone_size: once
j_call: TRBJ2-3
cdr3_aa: CASSHKQGTTSTDTQYF
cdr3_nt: TGTGCCAGCAGCCACAAACAGGGGACAACTAGCACAGATACGCAGTATTTT

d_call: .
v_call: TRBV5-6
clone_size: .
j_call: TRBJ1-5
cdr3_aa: CASSLGRDQPQHF
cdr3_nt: TGTGCCAGCAGCCTGGGACGGGATCAGCCCCAGCATTTT

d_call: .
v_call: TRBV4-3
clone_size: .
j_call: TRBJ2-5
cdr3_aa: CASSQAPGVETQYF
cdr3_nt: TGCGCCAGCAGCCAAGCCCCGGGGGTTGAGACCCAGTACTTC

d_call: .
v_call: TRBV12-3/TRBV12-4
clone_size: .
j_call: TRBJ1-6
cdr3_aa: CASSLKDTAPLHF
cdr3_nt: TGTGCCAGCAGTTTAAAGGACACGGCACCCCTCCACTTT

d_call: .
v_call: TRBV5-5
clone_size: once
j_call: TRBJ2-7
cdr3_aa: CASRFGLNYEQYF
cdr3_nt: TGTGCCAGCAGGTTCGGACTGAACTACGAGCAGTACTTC

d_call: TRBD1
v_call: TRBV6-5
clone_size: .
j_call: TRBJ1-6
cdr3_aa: CASSQKDRGSPLHF
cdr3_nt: TGTGCCAGCAGCCAAAAGGACAGGGGTTCACCCCTCCACTTT

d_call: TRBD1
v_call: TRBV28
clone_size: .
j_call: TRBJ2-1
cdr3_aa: CASSPGQGYGEQFF
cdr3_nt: TGTGCCAGCAGCCCGGGACAGGGGTATGGTGAGCAGTTCTTC

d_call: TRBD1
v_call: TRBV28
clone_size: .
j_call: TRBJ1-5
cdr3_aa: CASSLPTGGNQPQHF
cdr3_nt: TGTGCCAGCAGTTTACCGACAGGGGGAAATCAGCCCCAGCATTTT

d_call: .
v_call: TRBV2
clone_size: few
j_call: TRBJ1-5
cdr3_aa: CASRPGNQPQHF
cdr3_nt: TGTGCCAGCCGGCCGGGTAATCAGCCCCAGCATTTT

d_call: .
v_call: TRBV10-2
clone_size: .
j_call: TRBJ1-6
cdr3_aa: CASSEARGSPLHF
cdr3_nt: TGCGCCAGCAGTGAGGCCAGGGGCTCACCCCTCCACTTT

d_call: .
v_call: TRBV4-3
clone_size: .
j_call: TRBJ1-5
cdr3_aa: CASSQGAGGRGQPQHF
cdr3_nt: TGCGCCAGCAGCCAAGGGGCGGGGGGACGAGGGCAGCCCCAGCATTTT

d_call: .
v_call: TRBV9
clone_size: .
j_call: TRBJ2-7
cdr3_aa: CASSATATYEQYF
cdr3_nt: TGTGCCAGCAGCGCGACAGCGACCTACGAGCAGTACTTC

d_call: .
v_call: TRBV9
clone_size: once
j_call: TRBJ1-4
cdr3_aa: CASSVESGRGEKLFF
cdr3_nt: TGTGCCAGCAGCGTAGAGTCAGGGAGGGGTGAAAAACTGTTTTTT

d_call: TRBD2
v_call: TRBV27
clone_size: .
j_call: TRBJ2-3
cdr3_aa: CASSLKGRGLDTQYF
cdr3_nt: TGTGCCAGCAGTTTGAAAGGGAGGGGCCTAGATACGCAGTATTTT

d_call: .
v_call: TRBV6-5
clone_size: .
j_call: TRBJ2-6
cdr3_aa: CASRLTGYGANVLTF
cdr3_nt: TGTGCCAGCAGGCTAACAGGGTACGGGGCCAACGTCCTGACTTTC

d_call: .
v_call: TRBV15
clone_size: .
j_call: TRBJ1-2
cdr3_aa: CATSRDSGLDGYTF
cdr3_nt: TGTGCCACCAGCAGAGATTCCGGGTTAGACGGCTACACCTTC

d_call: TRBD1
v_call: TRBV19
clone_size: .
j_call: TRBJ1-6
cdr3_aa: CASSISTGVHSPLHF
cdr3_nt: TGTGCCAGTAGTATCTCGACAGGGGTTCATTCACCCCTCCACTTT

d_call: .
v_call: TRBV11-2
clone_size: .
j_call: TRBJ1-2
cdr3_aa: CASRPSGGGYTF
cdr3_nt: TGTGCCAGCAGACCGTCCGGGGGTGGCTACACCTTC

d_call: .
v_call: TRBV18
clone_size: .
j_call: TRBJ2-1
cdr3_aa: CASSPGTTGGPYNEQFF
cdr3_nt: TGTGCCAGCTCACCAGGAACTACGGGGGGCCCCTACAATGAGCAGTTCTTC

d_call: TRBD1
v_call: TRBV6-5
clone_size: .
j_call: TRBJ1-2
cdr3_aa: CASGTGGSGWSGYTF
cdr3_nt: TGTGCCAGCGGGACAGGGGGATCAGGGTGGAGTGGCTACACCTTC

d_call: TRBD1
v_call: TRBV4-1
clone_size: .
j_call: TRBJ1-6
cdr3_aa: CASSQGTGGFNSPLHF
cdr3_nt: TGCGCCAGCAGCCAAGGGACAGGGGGTTTTAATTCACCCCTCCACTTT

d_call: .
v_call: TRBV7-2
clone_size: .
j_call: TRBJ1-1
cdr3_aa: CASSRRGPGVGHTEAFF
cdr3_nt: TGTGCCAGCAGCCGCCGGGGTCCGGGGGTCGGGCACACTGAAGCTTTCTTT

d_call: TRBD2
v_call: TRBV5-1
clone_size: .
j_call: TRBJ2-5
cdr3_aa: CASSVSGATAETQYF
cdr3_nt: TGCGCCAGCAGCGTGAGCGGGGCTACGGCAGAGACCCAGTACTTC

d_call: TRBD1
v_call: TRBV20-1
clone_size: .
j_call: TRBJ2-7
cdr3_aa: CSASRGAGGSYEQYF
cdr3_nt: TGTAGTGCTAGTCGAGGGGCAGGGGGCTCCTACGAGCAGTACTTC

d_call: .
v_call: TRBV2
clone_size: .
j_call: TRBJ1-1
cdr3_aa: CASRGRPNTEAFF
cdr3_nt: TGTGCCAGCAGGGGGAGACCGAACACTGAAGCTTTCTTT